What follows are 22 T cell receptor beta chains derived from one specimen sequenced in a study of metastatic and nonmetastatic thyroid tumors. TCRdb re-analyzed the PCR reads using MiXCR. The sample has 50,000 or so clones; 22% are singletons. Not a single patient had been given any form of treatment at any point before undergoing thyroid surgery. The specimen was blood. Receptor source: a male donor with papillary thyroid cancer or a benign thyroid nodule (not recorded which). Some clones in this sample may be carry-over from other donors' samples.

This clone was counted many times. Written as DNA, the CDR3 is TGCGCCAGCAGCTTGGGCAGCACCGGGGAGCTGTTTTTT. Its translation is CASSLGSTGELFF. V usage is TRBV5-1 and J usage is TRBJ2-2; no reliable D call. CDR1 is SGHRS and CDR2 is YFSETQ in the germline V gene. This CDR3 is 13 amino acids long. Trimming cost V 0 bases and J 4 bases, with 4 bases left between them.

This clone has at least ten counts. A single base separates this from a much larger clone, so it may be a read error. The chain combines TRBV5-1 with TRBJ2-2, with D unclear. The CDR3 is 13 residues long. Trimming removed 7 bases at V and 2 bases at J, with 9 bases between. The germline gives CDR1 SGHRS, CDR2 YFSETQ. The CDR3 is CASGEHNTGELFF. CDR3 nucleotides: TGCGCCAGCGGCGAACACAACACCGGGGAGCTGTTTTTT.

This clone was recorded many times. This rearrangement joins TRBV6-1 to TRBJ1-5, with 9 bases that match TRBD1. The CDR3 extends over 13 amino acids. V shed 4 bases, J shed 7 bases, and the junction held 2 bases outside the gene matches. Germline V gene lookup returns CDR1 MNHNS and CDR2 SASEGT. The DNA of the CDR3 is TGTGCCAGCAGTGGGGACAGGGAACAGCCCCAGCATTTT. This codes for CASSGDREQPQHF.

This clone was counted many times. The chain is built from TRBV11-2 and TRBJ2-7; D is unclear. V lost 4 bases and J lost 5, with 21 bases in between. CDR1 SGHAT and CDR2 FQNNGV come from the germline V gene. The CDR3 has 16 residues. This CDR3 reads CASSSPLSWQGHEQYF. CDR3 nucleotides: TGTGCCAGCAGCTCTCCCCTCAGCTGGCAAGGCCACGAGCAGTACTTC.

This clone came up many times. J is TRBJ2-7 and V is TRBV27; D is perhaps TRBD2 (7 bases). Per germline, CDR1 MNHEY and CDR2 SMNVEV (reference sequence). The CDR3 has 14 residues. V lost 6 bases and J 5 bases, leaving 17 bases between the germline ends. The chain's CDR3 is CASSPRGAHHEQYF. In DNA, the CDR3 is TGTGCCAGCAGCCCTCGGGGGGCCCACCACGAGCAGTACTTC.

This clone was found many times. CDR3 sequence reads: CSAPSGLAGELFF. The CDR3 DNA follows: TGCAGTGCTCCGTCCGGGCTCGCCGGGGAGCTGTTTTTT. The chain carries TRBV20-1 and TRBJ2-2; D unresolved. The germline V gene has CDR1 DFQATT and CDR2 SNEGSKA (reference sequence). The V end was cut by 5 bases, the J end by 6 bases, with 13 bases between. This CDR3 has 13 residues.

This clone was counted many times. The genes are TRBV11-3 and TRBJ2-2; 9 bases align to TRBD1. CDR1 and CDR2 (germline): SGHNT, YENEEA. This CDR3 comprises 13 residues. V trimming: 7 bases; J trimming: 7 bases; junction bases outside the gene matches: 4. The CDR3 reads CASMDRGGGELFF. In nucleotides, the CDR3 is TGTGCCAGCATGGACAGGGGTGGCGGGGAGCTGTTTTTT.

Comment on this clone: It may be a read error: a sequence one base away is much more abundant. V usage is TRBV20-1 and J usage is TRBJ1-1; TRBD1 matches 7 bases. The J segment lost 2 bases and the V segment lost 5 bases, leaving 5 bases of the junction unmatched. CDR3 length: 13 amino acids. Per germline, CDR1 DFQATT and CDR2 SNEGSKA (reference sequence). This chain's CDR3 is CSAVDRVNTEAFF. The CDR3 nucleotides read TGCAGTGCTGTCGACAGGGTTAACACTGAAGCTTTCTTT.

The rearrangement joins TRBV12-3 or TRBV12-4 to TRBJ1-2; a weak D match, TRBD1 (6 bases). V was pared by 5 bases and J by 4 bases, with 20 bases between. The CDR3 runs 16 residues. DNA for the CDR3: TGTGCCAGCAGTCCCGGTTTTGGGCAGGGGACCTATGGCTACACCTTC. This translates into CASSPGFGQGTYGYTF.

This clone was seen repeatedly, ten times or more. The chain joins TRBV5-1 to TRBJ1-4; D is perhaps TRBD1 (5 bases). Germline V gene lookup returns CDR1 SGHRS and CDR2 YFSETQ. The CDR3 contains 16 residues. Between the trimmed V and J ends, which lost 1 base and 3 bases, there was a span of 13 bases. The CDR3 nucleotides are TGCGCCAGCAGCTTGCGATCCGGGACGGCTAATGAAAAACTGTTTTTT. This translates into CASSLRSGTANEKLFF.

This clone was observed once. The chain carries TRBV3-1 and TRBJ2-1; 7 nucleotides line up with TRBD1. The CDR3 consists of 12 residues. Germline V gene sequence: CDR1 LGHDT, CDR2 YNNKEL (reference sequence). Trimming took 3 bases from V and 7 from J; bases not matched to a gene: 0. The CDR3 spells CASSHRGNEQFF. CDR3 nucleotides: TGTGCCAGCAGCCACAGGGGGAATGAGCAGTTCTTC.

This clone was detected a few times. The chain couples TRBV7-9 to TRBJ1-2, with D hard to call. The CDR3 contains 11 residues. V lost 5 bases to trimming and J lost 10 bases, with 11 bases between them. The germline CDR1 and CDR2 sequences are SEHNR and FQNEAQ (reference sequence). The CDR3 bases are TGTGCCAGCAGCCAGCAGTATTTCTACACCTTC. This codes for CASSQQYFYTF.

This clone appeared many times. The gene calls are TRBV10-3 and TRBJ2-7; D perhaps matches TRBD2 (6 bases). The germline V gene has CDR1 ENHRY and CDR2 SYGVKD. The CDR3 loop spans 14 amino acids. Deletions cut 4 bases from V and 1 base from J, with 11 bases between. CDR3 protein: CAISGGLLSYEQYF. In DNA form, the CDR3 reads TGTGCCATCAGTGGGGGACTGCTTTCCTACGAGCAGTACTTC.

This clone turned up a few times. This rearrangement joins TRBV27 to TRBJ1-1, with 7 bases lining up with TRBD1. The germline V gene encodes CDR1 MNHEY and CDR2 SMNVEV (reference sequence). V lost 1 base and J lost 4; bases outside the gene matches: 3. The CDR3 extends over 14 amino acids. CDR3 loop: CASSLWPGGTEAFF. The DNA of the CDR3 is TGTGCCAGCAGTTTATGGCCAGGGGGCACTGAAGCTTTCTTT.

The chain carries TRBV10-2 and TRBJ2-3; possible D gene TRBD2, 5 bases. The CDR3 totals 15 residues. Germline CDR1 reads WSHSY; CDR2 reads SAAADI. Trimming pared 0 bases from V and 6 bases from J, leaving 13 bases between. CDR3 nucleotide sequence: TGCGCCAGCAGTGAGTCGGCCAGTCTAGCCGATACGCAGTATTTT. This gives the protein CASSESASLADTQYF.

The chain carries TRBV12-3 or TRBV12-4 and TRBJ2-2; D remains ambiguous. The V and J ends lost 0 bases and 1 base respectively, with 3 bases between them. The CDR3 extends over 14 amino acids. CDR3 sequence reads: CASSLAVNTGELFF. The CDR3 region has the DNA TGTGCCAGCAGTTTAGCTGTGAACACCGGGGAGCTGTTTTTT.

This clone was seen many times. Possible read error: a much larger clone is one base away. CDR3 sequence reads: CASGQDGEQFF. In nucleotides, the CDR3 is TGCGCCAGCGGCCAAGATGGTGAGCAGTTCTTC. The genes are TRBV4-1 and TRBJ2-1; D call uncertain. The CDR3 consists of 11 residues. Germline assignment: CDR1 MGHRA and CDR2 YSYEKL.

This clone was recorded a few times. V usage is TRBV6-1 and J usage is TRBJ1-1; 8 bases match TRBD1. Losses at the gene ends were 0 bases for V and 3 bases for J; bases not matched to a gene: 9. Germline V lookup: CDR1 MNHNS, CDR2 SASEGT. This CDR3 region has 17 residues. CDR3 in amino acids: CASSEARDRLYYTEAFF. In DNA form, the CDR3 reads TGTGCCAGCAGTGAAGCGAGGGACAGGTTATATTACACTGAAGCTTTCTTT.

In its sample, this clone was seen many times. In nucleotides, the CDR3 is TGTGCCAGCAGCCGCGGGTCGGGGGTATGGTACGAGCAGTACTTC. Protein: CASSRGSGVWYEQYF. The genes are TRBV11-1 and TRBJ2-7, with a possible D match to TRBD2 (6 bases). CDR3 size: 15 residues. Germline CDR1 is SGHAT and CDR2 is FQDESV (reference sequence). Trimming took off 5 bases at V and 4 bases at J, with 18 bases between the two ends.

This clone was seen repeatedly, ten times or more. The CDR3 protein is CASSLRWTLGNNEQFF. CDR3 nucleotide sequence: TGTGCCAGCAGCCTCAGGTGGACCCTGGGTAACAATGAGCAGTTCTTC. This chain joins TRBV7-8 and TRBJ2-1, with D unresolved. The CDR3 covers 16 residues. V lost 5 bases to trimming and J lost 5 bases, with 19 bases between them. The germline CDR1 and CDR2 sequences are SGHVS and FQNEAQ.

This clone was counted ten times or more. The gene calls are TRBV27 and TRBJ2-7; D gene uncertain. CDR3 length: 14 residues. Germline loops: CDR1 MNHEY, CDR2 SMNVEV (reference sequence). V was cut by 4 bases and J by 4 bases, with 14 bases left in between. For the CDR3, the DNA is TGTGCCAGCAGTTCGACCAGCCCCCTTTACGAGCAGTACTTC. Translating gives CASSSTSPLYEQYF.

This clone was counted ten times or more. The V gene is TRBV7-9, the J gene TRBJ1-1; TRBD1 matches 7 bases. The V gene end was trimmed by 5 bases and the J gene end by 0 bases; junction bases not matched to a gene: 12. Germline CDR1 reads SEHNR; CDR2 reads FQNEAQ (reference sequence). This CDR3 is built from 17 residues. The CDR3 nucleotides are TGTGCCAGCAGCCCCAGGGGGGGGGCGAACATGAACACTGAAGCTTTCTTT. Encoded protein: CASSPRGGANMNTEAFF.